This T cell receptor beta chain was obtained from a study of Graves' ophthalmopathy and Graves' hyperthyroidism. The sequenced template was RNA, covering the TCR beta CDR3 region. The first round was an RT-PCR with HTBI primers, and the second round was a multiplex PCR. TCRdb processed the multiplex PCR reads anew with MiXCR; each CDR3 protein has one entry. The sample includes 350,000 to 400,000 distinct CDR3 sequences, about 18% of them seen just once. Whole-study findings and limits: Blood contained most expanded thyroid clonotypes exceeding 0.001 frequency.

The CDR3 has 15 residues. V lost 2 bases, J lost 7 bases, and 17 bases lay in between. In germline, CDR1 is MNHEY, CDR2 SVGAGI. This clonotype was detected ten times or more. Its matching antigen is unknown. The genes are TRBV6-5 and TRBJ1-1; tentatively, D is TRBD1 (5 bases). The TCR comes from a woman under 30 with Graves' ophthalmopathy. The specimen sequenced was peripheral blood. CDR3 region: CASSYAGRGIIEAFF. As DNA, the CDR3 is TGTGCCAGCAGTTACGCGGGGCGAGGAATAATTGAAGCTTTCTTT.